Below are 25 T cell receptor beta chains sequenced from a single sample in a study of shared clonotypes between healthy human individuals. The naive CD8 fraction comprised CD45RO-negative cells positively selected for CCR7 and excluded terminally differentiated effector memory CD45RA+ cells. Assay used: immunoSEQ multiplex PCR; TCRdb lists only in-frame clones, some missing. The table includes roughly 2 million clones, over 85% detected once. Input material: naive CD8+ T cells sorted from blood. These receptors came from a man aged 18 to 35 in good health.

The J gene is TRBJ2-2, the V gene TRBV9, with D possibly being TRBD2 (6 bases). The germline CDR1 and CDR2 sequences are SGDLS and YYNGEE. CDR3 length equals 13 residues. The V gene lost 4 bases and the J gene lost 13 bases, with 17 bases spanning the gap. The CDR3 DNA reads TGTGCCAGCAGCCCCCCAGAGGAGGGTGGGCTGTTTTTT. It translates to CASSPPEEGGLFF.

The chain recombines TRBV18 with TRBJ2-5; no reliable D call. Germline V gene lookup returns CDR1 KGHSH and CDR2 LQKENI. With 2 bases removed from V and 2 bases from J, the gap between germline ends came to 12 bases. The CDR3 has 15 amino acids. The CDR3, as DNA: TGTGCCAGCTCACCAGAACGGACGAAACAAGAGACCCAGTACTTC. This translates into CASSPERTKQETQYF.

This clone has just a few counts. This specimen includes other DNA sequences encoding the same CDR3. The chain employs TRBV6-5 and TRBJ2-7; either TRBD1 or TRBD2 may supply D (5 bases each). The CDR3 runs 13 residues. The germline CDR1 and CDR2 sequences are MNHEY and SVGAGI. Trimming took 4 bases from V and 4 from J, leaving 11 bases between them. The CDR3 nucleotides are TGTGCCAGCAGTTCCGGGACGCCTTACGAGCAGTACTTC. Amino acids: CASSSGTPYEQYF.

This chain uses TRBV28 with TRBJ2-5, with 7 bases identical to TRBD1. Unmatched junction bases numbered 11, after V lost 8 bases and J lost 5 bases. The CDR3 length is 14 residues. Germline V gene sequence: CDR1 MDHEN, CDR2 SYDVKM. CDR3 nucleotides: TGTGCCAGCGAAGACCTGACAGGGTGGGAGACCCAGTACTTC. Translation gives CASEDLTGWETQYF.

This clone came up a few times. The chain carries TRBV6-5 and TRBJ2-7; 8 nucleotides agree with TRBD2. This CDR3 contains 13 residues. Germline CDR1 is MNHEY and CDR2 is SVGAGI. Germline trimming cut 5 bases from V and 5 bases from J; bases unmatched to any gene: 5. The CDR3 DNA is TGTGCCAGCAGTAGCGGGAGAAACCACGAGCAGTACTTC. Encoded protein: CASSSGRNHEQYF.

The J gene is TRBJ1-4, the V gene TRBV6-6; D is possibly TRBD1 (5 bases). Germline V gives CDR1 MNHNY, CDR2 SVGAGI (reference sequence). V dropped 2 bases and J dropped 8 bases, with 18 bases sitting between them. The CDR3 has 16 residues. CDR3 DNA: TGTGCCAGCAGTTACCCGGGTAGGCAGGGTGCGGAAAAACTGTTTTTT. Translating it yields CASSYPGRQGAEKLFF.

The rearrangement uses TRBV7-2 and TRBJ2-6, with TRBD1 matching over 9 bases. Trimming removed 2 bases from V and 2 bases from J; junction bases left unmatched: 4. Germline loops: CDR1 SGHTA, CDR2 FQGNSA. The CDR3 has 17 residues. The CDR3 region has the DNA TGTGCCAGCAGCTTAACCCGGGACAGGGCTGGGGCCAACGTCCTGACTTTC. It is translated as CASSLTRDRAGANVLTF.

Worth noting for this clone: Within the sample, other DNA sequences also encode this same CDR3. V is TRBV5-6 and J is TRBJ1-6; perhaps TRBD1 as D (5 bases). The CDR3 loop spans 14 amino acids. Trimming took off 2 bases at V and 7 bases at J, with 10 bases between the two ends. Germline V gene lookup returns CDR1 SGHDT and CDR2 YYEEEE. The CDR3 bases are TGTGCCAGCAGCTTCGGGACCGACAATTCACCCCTCCACTTT. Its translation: CASSFGTDNSPLHF.

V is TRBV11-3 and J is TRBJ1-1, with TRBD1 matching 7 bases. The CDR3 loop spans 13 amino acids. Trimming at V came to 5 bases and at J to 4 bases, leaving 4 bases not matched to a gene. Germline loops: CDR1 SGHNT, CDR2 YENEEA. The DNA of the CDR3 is TGTGCCAGCAGCCTAGGGACAGCCACTGAAGCTTTCTTT. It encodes CASSLGTATEAFF.

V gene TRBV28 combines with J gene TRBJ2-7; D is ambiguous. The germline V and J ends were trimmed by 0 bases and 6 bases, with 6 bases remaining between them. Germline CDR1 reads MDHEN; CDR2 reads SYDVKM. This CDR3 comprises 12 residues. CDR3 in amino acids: CASSLWGTEQYF. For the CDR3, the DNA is TGTGCCAGCAGTTTATGGGGAACCGAGCAGTACTTC.

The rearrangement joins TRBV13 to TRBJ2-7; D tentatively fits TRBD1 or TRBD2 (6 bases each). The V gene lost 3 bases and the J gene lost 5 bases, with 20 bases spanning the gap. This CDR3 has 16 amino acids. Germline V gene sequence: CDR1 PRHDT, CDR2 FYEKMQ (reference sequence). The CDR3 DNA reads TGTGCCAGCAGCTTGGGTTACGGGGGCGTCTTGGACGAGCAGTACTTC. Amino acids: CASSLGYGGVLDEQYF. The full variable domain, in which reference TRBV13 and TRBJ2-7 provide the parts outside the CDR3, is AAGVIQSPRHLIKEKRETATLKCYPIPRHDTVYWYQQGPGQDPQFLISFYEKMQSDKGSIPDRFSAQQFSDYHSELNMSSLELGDSALYFCASSLGYGGVLDEQYFGPGTRLTVT.

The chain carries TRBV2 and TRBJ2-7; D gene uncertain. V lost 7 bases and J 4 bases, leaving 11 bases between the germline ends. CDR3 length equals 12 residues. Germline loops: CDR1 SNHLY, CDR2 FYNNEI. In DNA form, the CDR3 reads TGTGCCAGCACGGCCTATGGGTACGAGCAGTACTTC. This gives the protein CASTAYGYEQYF.

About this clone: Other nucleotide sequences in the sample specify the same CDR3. CDR3 sequence: CASSLGQGAGEQYF. CDR3 nucleotide sequence: TGTGCCAGTAGTTTGGGACAGGGGGCCGGGGAGCAGTACTTC. The rearrangement links TRBV19 to TRBJ2-7, with 12 nucleotides matching TRBD1. This CDR3 has 14 amino acids. Germline trimming cut 5 bases from V and 7 bases from J; bases unmatched to any gene: 6. CDR1 and CDR2 from the germline V gene are LNHDA and SQIVND (reference sequence). Variable domain in full (rest from reference TRBV19 and TRBJ2-7): DGGITQSPKYLFRKEGQNVTLSCEQNLNHDAMYWYRQDPGQGLRLIYYSQIVNDFQKGDIAEGYSVSREKKESFPLTVTSAQKNPTAFYLCASSLGQGAGEQYFGPGTRLTVT.

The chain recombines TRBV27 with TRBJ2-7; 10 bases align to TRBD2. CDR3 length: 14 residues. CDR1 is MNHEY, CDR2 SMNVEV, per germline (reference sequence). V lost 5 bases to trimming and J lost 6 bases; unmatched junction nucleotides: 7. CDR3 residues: CASSPRTSGVEQYF. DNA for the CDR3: TGTGCCAGCAGTCCACGGACTAGCGGAGTCGAGCAGTACTTC.

In DNA, the CDR3 is TGTGCCAGCAGCTCGGACAGGGTCGTGAACACTGAAGCTTTCTTT. Translated: CASSSDRVVNTEAFF. The chain employs TRBV7-2 and TRBJ1-1; 8 nucleotides line up with TRBD1. The length of the CDR3 is 15 residues. CDR1 and CDR2 from the germline V gene are SGHTA and FQGNSA. The V segment lost 4 bases and the J segment 0 bases; nucleotides outside the gene matches: 4.

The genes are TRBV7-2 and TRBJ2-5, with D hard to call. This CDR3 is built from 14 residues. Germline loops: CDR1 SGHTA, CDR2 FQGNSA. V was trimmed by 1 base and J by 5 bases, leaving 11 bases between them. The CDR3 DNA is TGTGCCAGCAGCTTAGATTCCATTGGGGAGACCCAGTACTTC. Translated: CASSLDSIGETQYF.

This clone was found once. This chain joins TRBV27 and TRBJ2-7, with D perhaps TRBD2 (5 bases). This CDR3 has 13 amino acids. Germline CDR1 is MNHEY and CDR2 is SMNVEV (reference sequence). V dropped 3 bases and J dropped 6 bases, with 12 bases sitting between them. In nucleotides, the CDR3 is TGTGCCAGCAGTTTCCTCGAGGGAGCCGAGCAGTACTTC. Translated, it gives CASSFLEGAEQYF.

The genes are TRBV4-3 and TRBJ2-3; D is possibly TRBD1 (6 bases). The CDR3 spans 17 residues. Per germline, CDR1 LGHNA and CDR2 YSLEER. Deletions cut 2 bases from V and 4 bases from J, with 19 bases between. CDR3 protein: CASSQLQGRETADTQYF. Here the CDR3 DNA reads TGCGCCAGCAGCCAACTACAGGGCAGGGAAACGGCAGATACGCAGTATTTT.

The CDR3 DNA reads TGTGCCAGCAGCCCCGGCGCCCTTTACGAGCAGTACTTC. It specifies CASSPGALYEQYF. The chain recombines TRBV5-8 with TRBJ2-7, with D hard to call. The CDR3 is 13 amino acids. The V gene lost 4 bases and the J gene lost 4 bases, with 12 bases spanning the gap. The germline V gene encodes CDR1 SGHTS and CDR2 YDEGEE.

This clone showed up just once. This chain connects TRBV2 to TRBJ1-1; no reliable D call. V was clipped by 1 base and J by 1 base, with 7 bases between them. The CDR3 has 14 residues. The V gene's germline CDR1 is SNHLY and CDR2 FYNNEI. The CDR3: CASSEGMPNTEAFF. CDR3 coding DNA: TGTGCCAGCAGTGAAGGGATGCCGAACACTGAAGCTTTCTTT.

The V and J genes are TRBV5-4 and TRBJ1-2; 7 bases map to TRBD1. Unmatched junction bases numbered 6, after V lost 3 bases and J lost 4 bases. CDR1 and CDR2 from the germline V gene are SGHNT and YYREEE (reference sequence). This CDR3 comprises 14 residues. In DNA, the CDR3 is TGTGCCAGCAGCTGGACAGGCCTCCCCTATGGCTACACCTTC. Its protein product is CASSWTGLPYGYTF. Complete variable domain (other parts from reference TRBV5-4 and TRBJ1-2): ETGVTQSPTHLIKTRGQQVTLRCSSQSGHNTVSWYQQALGQGPQFIFQYYREEENGRGNFPPRFSGLQFPNYSSELNVNALELDDSALYLCASSWTGLPYGYTFGSGTRLTVV.

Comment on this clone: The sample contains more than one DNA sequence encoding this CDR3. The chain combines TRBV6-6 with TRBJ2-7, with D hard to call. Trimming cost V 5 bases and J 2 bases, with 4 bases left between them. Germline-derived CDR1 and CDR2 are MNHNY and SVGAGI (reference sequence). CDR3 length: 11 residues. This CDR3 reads CASSLTYEQYF. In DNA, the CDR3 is TGTGCCAGCAGTCTAACCTACGAGCAGTACTTC.

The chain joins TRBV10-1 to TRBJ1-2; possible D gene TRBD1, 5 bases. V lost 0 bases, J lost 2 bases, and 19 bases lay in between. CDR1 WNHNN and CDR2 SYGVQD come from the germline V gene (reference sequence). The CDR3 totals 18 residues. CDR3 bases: TGCGCCAGCAGTGAGTCTTGGTTGCCCTTACAGGTCAACTATGGCTACACCTTC. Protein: CASSESWLPLQVNYGYTF.

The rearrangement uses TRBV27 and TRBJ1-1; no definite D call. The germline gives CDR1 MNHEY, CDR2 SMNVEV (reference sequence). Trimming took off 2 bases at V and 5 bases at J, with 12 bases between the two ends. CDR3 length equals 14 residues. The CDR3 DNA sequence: TGTGCCAGCAGTTTAGTGCGGGGTCGAACTGAAGCTTTCTTT. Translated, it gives CASSLVRGRTEAFF.

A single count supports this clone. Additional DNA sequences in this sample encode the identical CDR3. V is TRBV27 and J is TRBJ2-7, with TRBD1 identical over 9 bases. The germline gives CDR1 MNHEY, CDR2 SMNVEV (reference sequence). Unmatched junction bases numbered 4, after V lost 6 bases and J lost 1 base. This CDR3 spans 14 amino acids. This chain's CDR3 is CASRPTGGSYEQYF. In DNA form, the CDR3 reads TGTGCCAGCAGACCGACAGGGGGGTCCTACGAGCAGTACTTC.